The 32 T cell receptor beta chains presented below share a single source sample, sequenced in a study of blood T cell repertoires in COVID-19 (dated by TCRdb to the early 2020s). The library was obtained by the immunoSEQ multiplex PCR assay. Here the immuneACCESS table is served through TCRdb, limited to in-frame sequences with V and J called. Missing clones are a known gap in these copies; in checked studies unresolved V genes cover under half, and the rest lacks a known reason. The sample records almost 500,000 clones, 80% to 90% of which are singletons. Around 8% of the sample comes from the top ten. The sequencing sample was made of PBMCs or T cells enriched from blood (not recorded which). The receptors shown here come from a woman between 55 and 75 years old who had recovered from COVID-19.

The V and J genes are TRBV4-1 and TRBJ2-7; the D gene is possibly TRBD1 (6 bases). Germline-derived CDR1 and CDR2 are MGHRA and YSYEKL. The CDR3 covers 16 residues. With 0 bases removed from V and 2 bases from J, the gap between germline ends came to 14 bases. The CDR3 loop reads CASSQDETGNPYEQYV. CDR3 sequence (DNA): TGCGCCAGCAGCCAAGACGAAACAGGGAACCCCTACGAGCAGTACGTC.

This chain connects TRBV5-1 to TRBJ2-1; 8 nucleotides agree with TRBD1. Trimming removed 4 bases from V and 9 bases from J; junction bases left unmatched: 12. The CDR3 loop spans 15 amino acids. Germline V gene lookup returns CDR1 SGHRS and CDR2 YFSETQ. CDR3 nucleotides: TGCGCCAGCAGCCTACAAATTACAGGGGGTCGTGAGCAGTTCTTC. It yields the protein CASSLQITGGREQFF.

This chain joins TRBV9 and TRBJ1-6; D possibly corresponds to TRBD1 (6 bases). Germline assignment: CDR1 SGDLS and CDR2 YYNGEE. V shed 0 bases and J shed 4 bases, with 14 bases lying between them. This CDR3 region has 17 residues. The CDR3 reads CASSVATKGDYNSPLHF. CDR3 sequence (DNA): TGTGCCAGCAGCGTAGCTACGAAGGGGGATTATAATTCACCCCTCCACTTT.

The rearrangement joins TRBV30 to TRBJ1-6; D perhaps matches TRBD1 (6 bases). Deletions cut 6 bases from V and 4 bases from J, with 7 bases between. CDR3 length equals 12 residues. Germline V gene data show CDR1 as GTSNPN and CDR2 as SVGIG (reference sequence). CDR3 protein: CACTGYNSPLHF. CDR3 DNA sequence: TGTGCCTGCACAGGGTATAATTCACCCCTCCACTTT.

The J gene is TRBJ1-5, the V gene TRBV5-1; TRBD1 agrees at 10 bases. J gave up 6 bases and V 5 bases, and 20 bases lay outside the gene matches. The germline V gene has CDR1 SGHRS and CDR2 YFSETQ. CDR3 length: 19 residues. Here the CDR3 reads CASSRGEVRQGAFFQPQHF. The CDR3 coding sequence is TGCGCCAGCAGTCGCGGTGAAGTACGACAGGGGGCGTTTTTTCAGCCCCAGCATTTT.

J is TRBJ1-4 and V is TRBV24-1; 12 positions agree with TRBD1. The CDR3 consists of 15 residues. The V gene's germline CDR1 is KGHDR and CDR2 SFDVKD. Trimming removed 4 bases from V and 8 bases from J; junction bases left unmatched: 4. The CDR3 protein is CATSEHGTGGEKLFF. In DNA, the CDR3 is TGTGCCACCAGTGAGCATGGGACAGGGGGCGAAAAACTGTTTTTT.

The rearrangement uses TRBV5-4 and TRBJ2-5, with 9 bases aligning to TRBD2. This CDR3 has 16 residues. Germline V CDR1 and CDR2: SGHNT, YYREEE (reference sequence). With V trimmed by 2 bases and J by 4 bases, 9 bases remained unmatched. The CDR3 loop reads CASSLRGGGARETQYF. CDR3 nucleotides: TGTGCCAGCAGCTTAAGGGGCGGGGGGGCCCGAGAGACCCAGTACTTC.

The chain has TRBV27 and TRBJ1-2, with a weak D call TRBD1 (6 bases). The V gene's germline CDR1 is MNHEY and CDR2 SMNVEV (reference sequence). This CDR3 has 18 amino acids. V lost 4 bases to trimming and J lost 5 bases, with 26 bases between them. The CDR3 region is CASSSLDRLGPGGYGYTF. DNA of the CDR3: TGTGCCAGCAGTTCTCTCGACAGGCTGGGGCCGGGGGGTTATGGCTACACCTTC.

The chain combines TRBV19 with TRBJ1-2; perhaps TRBD1 as D (6 bases). The CDR3 extends over 12 amino acids. Trimming pared 5 bases from V and 4 bases from J, leaving 8 bases between. Germline values: CDR1 LNHDA, CDR2 SQIVND (reference sequence). The CDR3 region is CASSGQPYGYTF. The CDR3 DNA is TGTGCCAGTAGTGGACAGCCCTATGGCTACACCTTC.

CDR3 bases: TGTGCCAGCAGTTTAGCGGGGCGCAGACAGCCCCAGCATTTT. This gives the protein CASSLAGRRQPQHF. The rearrangement joins TRBV27 to TRBJ1-5; the D gene is possibly TRBD1 (5 bases). This CDR3 has 14 amino acids. Germline V lookup: CDR1 MNHEY, CDR2 SMNVEV (reference sequence). V lost 2 bases and J lost 7, with 12 bases in between.

This sequence joins TRBV6-1 and TRBJ2-5, with 7 bases that match TRBD1. Germline assignment: CDR1 MNHNS and CDR2 SASEGT. This CDR3 region has 15 residues. V gave up 3 bases and J gave up 0 bases; unmatched junction bases: 4. The CDR3 DNA sequence: TGTGCCAGCAGTGACCACAGGGGCGACCAAGAGACCCAGTACTTC. Residues: CASSDHRGDQETQYF.

This chain joins TRBV7-8 and TRBJ2-1; D is possibly TRBD2 (7 bases). Germline V CDR1 and CDR2: SGHVS, FQNEAQ. V gave up 5 bases and J gave up 8 bases, with 10 bases separating them. The CDR3 has 12 residues. The CDR3 DNA follows: TGTGCCAGCAGCAGGGGGGGCCATGAGCAGTTCTTC. Its protein is CASSRGGHEQFF. The complete variable domain, with remaining parts taken from reference TRBV7-8 and TRBJ2-1, reads GAGVSQSPRYKVAKRGQDVALRCDPISGHVSLFWYQQALGQGPEFLTYFQNEAQLDKSGLPSDRFFAERPEGSVSTLKIQRTQQEDSAVYLCASSRGGHEQFFGPGTRLTVL.

This clone was observed a few times. The V and J genes are TRBV12-5 and TRBJ2-7, with D possibly being TRBD1 (6 bases). CDR1 is LGHNT and CDR2 is FRNRAP in the germline V gene. The CDR3 loop spans 14 amino acids. Trimming left V 5 bases short and J 5 bases short, with 16 bases between. CDR3 sequence reads: CASGPPEQGHEQYV. The CDR3 DNA follows: TGTGCTAGTGGTCCGCCGGAACAGGGCCACGAGCAGTACGTC.

This chain joins TRBV4-1 and TRBJ2-5; 8 bases line up with TRBD1. This CDR3 is 16 amino acids long. Trimming cost V 0 bases and J 5 bases; bases outside gene matches: 8. Germline V lookup: CDR1 MGHRA, CDR2 YSYEKL. CDR3 DNA: TGCGCCAGCAGCCAAGATCGAACAGGGGGACATGAGACCCAGTACTTC. This gives the protein CASSQDRTGGHETQYF.

This clone was seen more than once but under ten times. At one end the junction does not follow the germline gene, possibly because of a read error. This chain joins TRBV2 and TRBJ1-1; the D gene is possibly TRBD1 (6 bases). The germline gives CDR1 SNHLY, CDR2 FYNNEI. The CDR3 is made up of 11 amino acids. CDR3 bases: TGTGCCAGCAGAGGGGGAGACAACGCTAACTTT. The encoded protein is CASRGGDNANF. Drawing the rest from reference TRBV2 and TRBJ1-1, the complete variable domain is EPEVTQTPSHQVTQMGQEVILRCVPISNHLYFYWYRQILGQKVEFLVSFYNNEISEKSEIFDDQFSVERPDGSNFTLKIRSTKLEDSAMYFCASRGGDNANFGQGTRLTVV.

The rearrangement uses TRBV5-1 and TRBJ2-5; 8 bases fit TRBD1. Unmatched junction bases numbered 14, after V lost 5 bases and J lost 2 bases. This CDR3 region has 17 residues. Germline V lookup: CDR1 SGHRS, CDR2 YFSETQ. CDR3 nucleotide sequence: TGCGCCAGCAGTCGTACCCGGACAGGGAGTATACAAGAGACCCAGTACTTC. Its protein is CASSRTRTGSIQETQYF.

This clone showed up just once. The chain links TRBV15 to TRBJ2-3; unclear D gene. V was shortened by 0 bases and J by 5 bases, with 12 bases between the two germline ends. Germline V CDR1 and CDR2: LNHNV, YYDKDF (reference sequence). The CDR3 runs to 15 residues. The CDR3 sequence is CATSRDGASVDTQYF. CDR3 coding DNA: TGTGCCACCAGCAGAGATGGAGCTTCGGTAGATACGCAGTATTTT.

The chain couples TRBV12-3 or TRBV12-4 to TRBJ1-2; D remains ambiguous. The V and J ends lost 3 bases and 7 bases respectively, with 9 bases between them. The CDR3 is 12 residues long. The CDR3 DNA sequence: TGTGCCAGCAGTTTTGGTGGCGGTGGCTACACCTTC. It specifies CASSFGGGGYTF.

CDR3 in amino acids: CSASGAYSNQPQHF. CDR3 in DNA: TGCAGTGCTAGTGGGGCCTATAGCAATCAGCCCCAGCATTTT. The gene calls are TRBV20-1 and TRBJ1-5; perhaps TRBD1 as D (5 bases). The length of the CDR3 is 14 residues. Germline-derived CDR1 and CDR2 are DFQATT and SNEGSKA (reference sequence). Trimming took off 3 bases at V and 0 bases at J, with 9 bases between the two ends.

The chain employs TRBV6-2 or TRBV6-3 and TRBJ2-5; 10 bases are a match to TRBD1. The CDR3 is 17 residues long. Germline-derived CDR1 and CDR2 are MNHEY and SVGEGT. V trimming: 5 bases; J trimming: 5 bases; junction bases outside the gene matches: 14. CDR3 loop: CASSLSPGQGESETQYF. In DNA form, the CDR3 reads TGTGCCAGCAGTCTATCCCCCGGACAGGGGGAAAGCGAGACCCAGTACTTC.

This chain links TRBV18 with TRBJ1-5; the D gene is possibly TRBD1 (6 bases). With 7 bases removed from V and 3 bases from J, the gap between germline ends came to 10 bases. There are 13 residues in the CDR3. The germline V gene encodes CDR1 KGHSH and CDR2 LQKENI. CDR3 residues: CASLQGTNQPQHF. In nucleotides, the CDR3 is TGTGCCAGCTTACAGGGTACCAATCAGCCCCAGCATTTT.

This rearrangement joins TRBV19 to TRBJ1-3; 10 bases match TRBD1. V trimming: 5 bases; J trimming: 4 bases; junction bases outside the gene matches: 5. The length of the CDR3 is 15 residues. The germline gives CDR1 LNHDA, CDR2 SQIVND (reference sequence). The CDR3 sequence is CASSERDRGGNTIYF. CDR3 bases: TGTGCCAGTAGTGAACGGGACAGGGGCGGAAACACCATATATTTT.

DNA of the CDR3: TGTGCCAGCAGCTCGGGGACGGGGGATAATCAGCCCCAGCATTTT. This gives the protein CASSSGTGDNQPQHF. This chain links TRBV7-6 with TRBJ1-5; perhaps TRBD1 as D (5 bases). Per the germline V gene, CDR1 is SGHVS and CDR2 is FNYEAQ. V lost 4 bases, J lost 4 bases, and 14 bases lay in between. This CDR3 region has 15 residues.

This CDR3 is CASTSGNQPQHF. CDR3 in DNA: TGTGCCAGCACGAGTGGCAATCAGCCCCAGCATTTT. This chain joins TRBV12-3 or TRBV12-4 and TRBJ1-5; no reliable D call. This CDR3 region has 12 residues. V lost 7 bases, J lost 2 bases, and 6 bases lay in between.

The chain combines TRBV24-1 with TRBJ1-5; TRBD1 agrees at 8 bases. Looked up from germline, CDR1 is KGHDR and CDR2 is SFDVKD. The CDR3 has 17 residues. The V gene end was trimmed by 4 bases and the J gene end by 0 bases; junction bases not matched to a gene: 7. In DNA, the CDR3 is TGTGCCACCAGTGACCCTCGGACAGGGATTAGCAATCAGCCCCAGCATTTT. Translating it yields CATSDPRTGISNQPQHF.

The rearrangement links TRBV7-9 to TRBJ2-3; 7 nucleotides match TRBD1. J was trimmed by 4 bases and V by 0 bases; bases with no gene match: 10. This CDR3 region has 17 residues. Germline V gene sequence: CDR1 SEHNR, CDR2 FQNEAQ (reference sequence). As DNA, the CDR3 is TGTGCCAGCAGCTTAGCGCTCCCCAGGGGGTTGGCAGATACGCAGTATTTT. Protein sequence: CASSLALPRGLADTQYF.

The CDR3 is CASLRDTQNQPQHF. CDR3 nucleotide sequence: TGTGCCAGTCTCCGGGACACACAAAATCAGCCCCAGCATTTT. The V and J genes are TRBV2 and TRBJ1-5, with a weak D call TRBD1 (6 bases). V shed 9 bases and J shed 4 bases, with 16 bases lying between them. CDR3 length equals 14 residues. Germline assignment: CDR1 SNHLY and CDR2 FYNNEI. Full variable domain (remainder filled in from reference TRBV2 and TRBJ1-5): EPEVTQTPSHQVTQMGQEVILRCVPISNHLYFYWYRQILGQKVEFLVSFYNNEISEKSEIFDDQFSVERPDGSNFTLKIRSTKLEDSAMYFCASLRDTQNQPQHFGDGTRLSIL.

This clone was seen a single time. This chain joins TRBV7-8 and TRBJ1-1; D may be TRBD1 (6 bases). The CDR3 has 18 residues. Germline V gene sequence: CDR1 SGHVS, CDR2 FQNEAQ. The germline V and J ends were trimmed by 2 bases and 3 bases, with 22 bases remaining between them. The CDR3 sequence: CASSLSGGRGPPYTEAFF. The CDR3 DNA sequence: TGTGCCAGCAGCTTAAGCGGGGGCAGGGGCCCTCCGTACACTGAAGCTTTCTTT.

This rearrangement joins TRBV12-3 or TRBV12-4 to TRBJ2-2, with no clear D. The CDR3 runs to 12 residues. The germline V and J ends were trimmed by 6 bases and 1 base, with 3 bases remaining between them. The CDR3 DNA reads TGTGCCAGCAGCCAGAACACCGGGGAGCTGTTTTTT. The encoded protein is CASSQNTGELFF.

The gene calls are TRBV4-1 and TRBJ2-3; no clear D gene. CDR3 length: 17 residues. CDR1 and CDR2 from the germline V gene are MGHRA and YSYEKL. V was cut by 0 bases and J by 0 bases, with 13 bases left in between. CDR3 sequence reads: CASSQDVTTTSTDTQYF. In nucleotides, the CDR3 is TGCGCCAGCAGCCAAGATGTAACTACCACTAGCACAGATACGCAGTATTTT.

The chain is built from TRBV27 and TRBJ2-7; no reliable D call. Germline assignment: CDR1 MNHEY and CDR2 SMNVEV (reference sequence). V lost 7 bases, J lost 3 bases, and 10 bases lay in between. The CDR3 totals 12 residues. The CDR3 region has the DNA TGTGCCAGCACTTACCGAGACTACGAGCAGTACGTC. Its protein product is CASTYRDYEQYV.

The J gene is TRBJ2-1, the V gene TRBV24-1; TRBD1 agrees at 8 bases. The V gene end was trimmed by 0 bases and the J gene end by 3 bases; junction bases not matched to a gene: 3. Per the germline V gene, CDR1 is KGHDR and CDR2 is SFDVKD. There are 16 residues in the CDR3. The CDR3 DNA reads TGTGCCACCAGTGATTTGCAGGGGGCGCGCTACAATGAGCAGTTCTTC. Translating it yields CATSDLQGARYNEQFF.